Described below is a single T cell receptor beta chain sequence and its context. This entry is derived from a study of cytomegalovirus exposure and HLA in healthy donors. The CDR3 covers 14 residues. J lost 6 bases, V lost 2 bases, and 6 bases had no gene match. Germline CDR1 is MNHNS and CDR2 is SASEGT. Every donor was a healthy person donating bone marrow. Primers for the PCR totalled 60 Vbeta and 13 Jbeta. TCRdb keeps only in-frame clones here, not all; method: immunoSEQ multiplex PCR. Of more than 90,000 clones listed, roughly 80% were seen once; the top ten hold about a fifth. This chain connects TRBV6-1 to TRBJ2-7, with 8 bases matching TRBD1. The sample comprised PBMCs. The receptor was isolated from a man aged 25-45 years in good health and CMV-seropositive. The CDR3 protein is CASSEIDRGGEQYV. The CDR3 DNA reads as TGTGCCAGCAGTGAAATTGACAGGGGAGGCGAGCAGTACGTC.